The clone carrying this T cell receptor (beta chain) was observed a single time. The data derive from a study of T cell changes during pregnancy in multiple sclerosis. Assay used: immunoSEQ multiplex PCR; TCRdb lists only in-frame clones, some missing. The table lists around 78,000 clones, 93% of them singletons, with 2.5% in the top ten. The sequencing here drew on peripheral blood, taken in the second trimester of pregnancy. This TCR was recovered from a female donor with multiple sclerosis, enrolled in a pregnancy study.

The CDR3 sequence is CASSYTEVESNYGYTF. CDR3 sequence (DNA): TGTGCCAGCAGTTACACTGAGGTGGAATCTAACTATGGCTACACCTTC. V is TRBV6-5 and J is TRBJ1-2; no clear D. V lost 2 bases and J lost 0, with 13 bases in between. The length of the CDR3 is 16 residues. Germline V lookup: CDR1 MNHEY, CDR2 SVGAGI.